This T cell receptor beta chain was profiled in a study of CD4+ T cells in melanoma. Germline V gene data show CDR1 as SGDLS and CDR2 as YYNGEE. CDR3 length equals 14 residues. The V and J ends lost 3 bases and 7 bases respectively, with 16 bases between them. This table comes from immunoSEQ multiplex PCR, and its TCRdb copy is limited to in-frame clones, with some not included. The repertoire holds 110,000 to 150,000 clones, around nine tenths seen once, with less than 2% in the top ten. The TCR originated in a human donor with melanoma. This rearrangement joins TRBV9 to TRBJ2-5; D might be TRBD1 or TRBD2, each matching 5 bases. CDR3 in amino acids: CASSAPGTYTTQYF. In DNA form, the CDR3 reads TGTGCCAGCAGCGCCCCCGGGACCTACACGACCCAGTACTTC.